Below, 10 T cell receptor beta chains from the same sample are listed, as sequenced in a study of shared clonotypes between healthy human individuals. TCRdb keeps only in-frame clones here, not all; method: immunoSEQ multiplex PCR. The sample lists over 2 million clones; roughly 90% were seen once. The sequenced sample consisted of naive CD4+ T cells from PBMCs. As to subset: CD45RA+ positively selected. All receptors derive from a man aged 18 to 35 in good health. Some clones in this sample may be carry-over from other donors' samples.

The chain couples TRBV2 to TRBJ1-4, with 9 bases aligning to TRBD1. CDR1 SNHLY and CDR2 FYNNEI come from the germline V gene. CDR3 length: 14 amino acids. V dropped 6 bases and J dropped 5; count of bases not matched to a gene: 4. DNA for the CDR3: TGTGCCAGCAGGAAACAGGGGGCAAATGAAAAACTGTTTTTT. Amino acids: CASRKQGANEKLFF.

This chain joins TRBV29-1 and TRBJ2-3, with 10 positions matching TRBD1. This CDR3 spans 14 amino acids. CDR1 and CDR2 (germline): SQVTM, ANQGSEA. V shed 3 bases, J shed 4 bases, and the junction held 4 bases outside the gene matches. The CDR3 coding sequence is TGCAGCGTTGAGGGGACAGGGGCGTCAGATACGCAGTATTTT. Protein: CSVEGTGASDTQYF.

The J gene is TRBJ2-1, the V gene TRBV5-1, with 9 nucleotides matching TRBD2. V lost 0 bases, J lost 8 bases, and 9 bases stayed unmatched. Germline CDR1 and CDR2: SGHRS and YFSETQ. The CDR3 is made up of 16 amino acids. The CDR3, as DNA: TGCGCCAGCAGCTTGGTGATTAGCGGGAGTGAGGATGAGCAGTTCTTC. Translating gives CASSLVISGSEDEQFF.

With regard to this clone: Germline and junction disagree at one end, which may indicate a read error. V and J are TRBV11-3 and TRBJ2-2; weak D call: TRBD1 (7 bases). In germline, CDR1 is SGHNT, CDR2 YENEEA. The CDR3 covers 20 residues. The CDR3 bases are TGTGCCAGCAGCTTAGGTCGATATGGACGGGGGACAGCGAACGCCGGGGAGCTGTTTTTT. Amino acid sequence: CASSLGRYGRGTANAGELFF.

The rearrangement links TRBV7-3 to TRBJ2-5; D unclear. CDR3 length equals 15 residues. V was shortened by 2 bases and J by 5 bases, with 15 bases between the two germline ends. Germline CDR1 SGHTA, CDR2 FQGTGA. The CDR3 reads CASSLFAAPAETQYF. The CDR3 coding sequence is TGTGCCAGCAGCTTATTCGCCGCCCCGGCGGAGACCCAGTACTTC.

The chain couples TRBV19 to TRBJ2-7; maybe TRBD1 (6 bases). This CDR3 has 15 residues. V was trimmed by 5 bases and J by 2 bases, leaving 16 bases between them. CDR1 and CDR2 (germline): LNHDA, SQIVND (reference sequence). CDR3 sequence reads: CASSAEGVSAYEQYF. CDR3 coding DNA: TGTGCCAGTAGTGCTGAGGGGGTATCTGCCTACGAGCAGTACTTC.

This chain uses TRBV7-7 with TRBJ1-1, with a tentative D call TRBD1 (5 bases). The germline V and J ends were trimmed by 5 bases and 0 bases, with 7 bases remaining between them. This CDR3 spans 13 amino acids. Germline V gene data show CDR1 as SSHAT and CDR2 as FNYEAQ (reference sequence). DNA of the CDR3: TGTGCCAGCAGCACAGGACTGAACACTGAAGCTTTCTTT. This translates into CASSTGLNTEAFF.

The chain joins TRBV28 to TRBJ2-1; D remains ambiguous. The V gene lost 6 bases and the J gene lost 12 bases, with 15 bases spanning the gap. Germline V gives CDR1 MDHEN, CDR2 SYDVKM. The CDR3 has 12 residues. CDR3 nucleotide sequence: TGTGCCAGCAGCTTTGGGGATTTCCGGCAGTTCTTC. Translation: CASSFGDFRQFF.

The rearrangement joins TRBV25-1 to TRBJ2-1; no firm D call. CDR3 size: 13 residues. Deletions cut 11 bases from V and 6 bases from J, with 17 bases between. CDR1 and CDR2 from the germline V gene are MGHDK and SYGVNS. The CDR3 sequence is CAVTSPWTNEQFF. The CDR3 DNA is TGTGCCGTGACGTCGCCCTGGACCAATGAGCAGTTCTTC.

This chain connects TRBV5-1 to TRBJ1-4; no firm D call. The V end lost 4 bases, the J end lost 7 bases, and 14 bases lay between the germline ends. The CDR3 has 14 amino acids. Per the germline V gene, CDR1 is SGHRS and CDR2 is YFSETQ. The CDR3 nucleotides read TGCGCCAGCAGCCCAACTGGGCGGGGTGAAAAACTGTTTTTT. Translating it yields CASSPTGRGEKLFF.